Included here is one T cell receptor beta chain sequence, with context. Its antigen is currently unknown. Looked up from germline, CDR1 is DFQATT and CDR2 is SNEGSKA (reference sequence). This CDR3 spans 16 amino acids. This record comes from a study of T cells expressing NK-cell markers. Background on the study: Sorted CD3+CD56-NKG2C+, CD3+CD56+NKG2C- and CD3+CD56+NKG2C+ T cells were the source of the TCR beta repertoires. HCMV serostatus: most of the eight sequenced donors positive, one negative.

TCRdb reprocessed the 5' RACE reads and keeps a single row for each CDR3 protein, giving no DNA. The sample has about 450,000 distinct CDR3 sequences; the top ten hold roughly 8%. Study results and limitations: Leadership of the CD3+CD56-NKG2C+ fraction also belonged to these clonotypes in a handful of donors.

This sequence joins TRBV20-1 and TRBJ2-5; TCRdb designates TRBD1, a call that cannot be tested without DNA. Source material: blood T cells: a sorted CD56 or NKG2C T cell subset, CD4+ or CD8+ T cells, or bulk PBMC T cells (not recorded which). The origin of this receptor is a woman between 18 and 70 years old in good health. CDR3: CSARDSGWGNSETQYF.